The 24 T cell receptor beta chains in this list originate from one sample, sequenced in a study of CD8+CD57+ T cells in acquired aplastic anemia. The template for TCR beta VDJ and CDR3 sequence profiling was genomic DNA. Each CDR3 protein is one row after TCRdb ran MiXCR on the reads. The sample shows about 98,000 distinct CDR3 sequences, around 68% of them seen only once. Patients sequenced had flow cytometry evidence of CD8+CD57+ cell expansion. Sequenced material: sorted CD4+, CD8+, or CD8+CD57+ T cells (not recorded which) from PBMCs. The receptors derive from a human donor with aplastic anemia.

This clonotype was seen a single time. The junction departs from the called germline gene at one end, perhaps through a read error. V gene TRBV10-3 combines with J gene TRBJ2-3; 13 positions agree with TRBD2. CDR1 and CDR2 from the germline V gene are ENHRY and SYGVKD. The CDR3 has 15 residues. The CDR3 region has the DNA TGTGCCAGCTGTCGACTAGCGGGGGGCACAGATACGCAGTACTTT. Translated: CASCRLAGGTDTQYF.

This clonotype was picked up many times. The rearrangement joins TRBV5-6 to TRBJ1-3; D uncertain. CDR3 length equals 15 residues. V lost 4 bases, J lost 0 bases, and 11 bases lay in between. CDR1 is SGHDT and CDR2 is YYEEEE in the germline V gene. The chain's CDR3 is CASSNGRGSGNTIYF. Written as DNA, the CDR3 is TGTGCCAGCAGCAACGGACGGGGCTCTGGAAACACCATATATTTT.

This clonotype was found many times. The J gene is TRBJ1-4, the V gene TRBV6-1; no clear D gene. In germline, CDR1 is MNHNS, CDR2 SASEGT. Trimming cost V 6 bases and J 0 bases, with 11 bases left between them. The CDR3 length is 15 residues. CDR3 loop: CASSSGPATNEKLFF. The CDR3, as DNA: TGTGCCAGCAGCTCAGGACCCGCAACTAATGAAAAACTGTTTTTT.

This sequence joins TRBV2 and TRBJ2-2, with a possible D match to TRBD1 (5 bases). Germline-derived CDR1 and CDR2 are SNHLY and FYNNEI. The CDR3 extends over 16 amino acids. Trimming removed 1 base at V and 1 base at J, with 10 bases between. CDR3 DNA: TGTGCCAGCAGTGAAGACCCTACAGGGAACACCGGGGAGCTGTTTTTT. It is translated as CASSEDPTGNTGELFF. Looking up the rest from reference TRBV2 and TRBJ2-2 gives the full variable domain: EPEVTQTPSHQVTQMGQEVILRCVPISNHLYFYWYRQILGQKVEFLVSFYNNEISEKSEIFDDQFSVERPDGSNFTLKIRSTKLEDSAMYFCASSEDPTGNTGELFFGEGSRLTVL.

The chain recombines TRBV12-3 or TRBV12-4 with TRBJ2-7; tentative D call: TRBD2 (7 bases). The V end was cut by 5 bases, the J end by 1 base, with 15 bases between. CDR3 length: 15 residues. CDR3 nucleotides: TGTGCCAGCAGTGATTTAGGGGGGGCGTCCTACGAGCAGTACTTC. It is translated as CASSDLGGASYEQYF.

This clonotype was seen ten or more times. V gene TRBV4-1 combines with J gene TRBJ2-5; D is unclear. Trimming pared 1 base from V and 2 bases from J, leaving 8 bases between. Germline CDR1 and CDR2: MGHRA and YSYEKL. The CDR3 extends over 14 amino acids. The CDR3 sequence is CASSQVGSQETQYF. The CDR3 DNA reads as TGCGCCAGCAGCCAAGTTGGCAGTCAAGAGACCCAGTACTTC.

The chain has TRBV24-1 and TRBJ1-1; D is unresolved. The CDR3 is 15 amino acids. V was clipped by 4 bases and J by 1 base, with 12 bases between them. Germline lookup yields CDR1 KGHDR and CDR2 SFDVKD. The CDR3, as DNA: TGTGCCACCAGTGAGGGGAGGCGGCCGAACACTGAAGCTTTCTTT. This translates into CATSEGRRPNTEAFF.

This rearrangement joins TRBV20-1 to TRBJ2-7; D is ambiguous. Trimming took 5 bases from V and 0 from J, leaving 11 bases between them. The CDR3 consists of 13 residues. The germline gives CDR1 DFQATT, CDR2 SNEGSKA (reference sequence). The DNA of the CDR3 is TGCAGTGCTTACTCGATGGACTCCTACGAGCAGTACTTC. Amino acids: CSAYSMDSYEQYF.

This clonotype was seen a handful of times. The J gene is TRBJ1-2, the V gene TRBV15; D not certain. This CDR3 has 15 amino acids. In germline, CDR1 is LNHNV, CDR2 YYDKDF (reference sequence). Trimming took off 1 base at V and 2 bases at J, with 11 bases between the two ends. The CDR3 loop reads CATSRAPQWNYGYTF. DNA for the CDR3: TGTGCCACCAGCAGAGCACCCCAGTGGAACTATGGCTACACCTTC.

The genes are TRBV4-1 and TRBJ1-4, with D unresolved. The V and J ends lost 3 bases and 8 bases respectively, with 7 bases between them. The CDR3 runs 12 residues. CDR1 is MGHRA, CDR2 YSYEKL, per germline. The CDR3 here is CASSHLGEKLFF. In nucleotides, the CDR3 is TGCGCCAGCAGCCATTTGGGAGAAAAACTGTTTTTT.

This clonotype was recorded a few times. The chain joins TRBV7-2 to TRBJ1-2; 8 positions match TRBD1. This CDR3 has 14 residues. Germline trimming cut 6 bases from V and 3 bases from J; bases unmatched to any gene: 6. From germline, CDR1 is SGHTA and CDR2 FQGNSA. DNA of the CDR3: TGTGCCAGCAGTTCGGACAGGGCACACTATGGCTACACCTTC. It is translated as CASSSDRAHYGYTF.

The chain links TRBV19 to TRBJ1-5; the D is unclear. V was shortened by 3 bases and J by 7 bases, with 10 bases between the two germline ends. Germline loops: CDR1 LNHDA, CDR2 SQIVND (reference sequence). The CDR3 contains 13 residues. CDR3 protein: CASSMFRNQPQHF. The CDR3 nucleotides are TGTGCCAGTAGTATGTTCAGGAACCAGCCCCAGCATTTT.

Worth noting for this clonotype: An end of the junction does not agree with germline; a read error may underlie this. The chain uses TRBV12-3 or TRBV12-4 and TRBJ2-7, with a weak D call TRBD2 (5 bases). This CDR3 region has 13 residues. The CDR3 region has the DNA TGTGCCATCAGTGAGTTGGAGGCTGCAACGCAGTACTTC. This sequence encodes CAISELEAATQYF.

The chain has TRBV10-3 and TRBJ2-2, with TRBD2 matching 14 bases. The CDR3 extends over 17 amino acids. V trimming: 7 bases; J trimming: 0 bases; junction bases outside the gene matches: 4. The germline gives CDR1 ENHRY, CDR2 SYGVKD. The CDR3 nucleotides read TGTGCCATCACCGGGACTAGCGGGAGAACGAACACCGGGGAGCTGTTTTTT. As protein: CAITGTSGRTNTGELFF.

This chain links TRBV20-1 with TRBJ2-7; 13 nucleotides align to TRBD2. The CDR3 consists of 18 residues. In germline, CDR1 is DFQATT, CDR2 SNEGSKA (reference sequence). V shed 3 bases and J 2 bases; nucleotides not matched to a gene: 13. In DNA form, the CDR3 reads TGCAGTGCTAGCGGGACTAGCGGGACACCTCTCCAGGCCTACGAGCAGTACTTC. This encodes CSASGTSGTPLQAYEQYF.

The genes are TRBV25-1 and TRBJ1-1; D unclear. There are 14 residues in the CDR3. Germline CDR1 is MGHDK and CDR2 is SYGVNS. V lost 4 bases and J lost 6, with 15 bases in between. This CDR3 is CASSASRRYAEAFF. Written as DNA, the CDR3 is TGTGCCAGCAGTGCATCCCGACGATATGCTGAAGCTTTCTTT.

The V and J genes are TRBV7-9 and TRBJ2-1; the D is unclear. This CDR3 spans 12 amino acids. The germline V gene has CDR1 SEHNR and CDR2 FQNEAQ (reference sequence). Between the trimmed V and J ends, which lost 1 base and 8 bases, there was a span of 6 bases. The CDR3 region is CASSLGPDEQFF. The CDR3 nucleotides read TGTGCCAGCAGCTTAGGTCCGGATGAGCAGTTCTTC.

The table lists this clonotype with a few counts. The J gene is TRBJ1-1, the V gene TRBV25-1; no firm D call. Trimming removed 1 base at V and 1 base at J, with 4 bases between. The CDR3 has 13 residues. CDR1 is MGHDK and CDR2 is SYGVNS in the germline V gene. CDR3: CASSESGNTEAFF. The CDR3 nucleotides are TGTGCCAGCAGTGAATCTGGGAACACTGAAGCTTTCTTT.

Here the CDR3 DNA reads TGCAGTGCTAGGTCTAGCGCCTCCTACAATGAGCAGTTCTTC. This gives the protein CSARSSASYNEQFF. The chain is built from TRBV20-1 and TRBJ2-1; weak D call: TRBD2 (6 bases). Germline V lookup: CDR1 DFQATT, CDR2 SNEGSKA (reference sequence). The CDR3 loop spans 14 amino acids. Trimming pared 3 bases from V and 0 bases from J, leaving 9 bases between.

V is TRBV6-5 and J is TRBJ2-7, with TRBD1 matching over 7 bases. The germline V gene has CDR1 MNHEY and CDR2 SVGAGI. This CDR3 comprises 13 residues. J was trimmed by 7 bases and V by 4 bases; bases with no gene match: 7. CDR3 coding DNA: TGTGCCAGCAGTTTCGACAGGGATAGGGAGCAGTACTTC. It encodes CASSFDRDREQYF.

V and J are TRBV7-2 and TRBJ1-1; 9 bases match TRBD1. CDR3 size: 11 residues. The V gene's germline CDR1 is SGHTA and CDR2 FQGNSA. The V and J ends lost 8 bases and 11 bases, in that order; junction bases with no gene match: 6. The CDR3 bases are TGTGCCAGCCGGGAGGGGACAGGGGCTTTCTTT. Amino acids: CASREGTGAFF.

The J gene is TRBJ2-5, the V gene TRBV5-1; D uncertain. There are 14 residues in the CDR3. V lost 0 bases and J 2 bases, leaving 8 bases between the germline ends. The V gene's germline CDR1 is SGHRS and CDR2 YFSETQ. CDR3 nucleotide sequence: TGCGCCAGCAGCTTGGTTCCGACACAAGAGACCCAGTACTTC. It translates to CASSLVPTQETQYF.

The chain uses TRBV24-1 and TRBJ1-3; D is undetermined. Looked up from germline, CDR1 is KGHDR and CDR2 is SFDVKD. V lost 4 bases and J lost 1, with 7 bases in between. The CDR3 runs 14 residues. CDR3 sequence: CATSDPASGNTIYF. In DNA form, the CDR3 reads TGTGCCACCAGTGACCCCGCGTCTGGAAACACCATATATTTT.

The chain links TRBV29-1 to TRBJ1-1; no clear D. CDR1 and CDR2 from the germline V gene are SQVTM and ANQGSEA. CDR3 length equals 11 residues. V was cut by 5 bases and J by 0 bases, with 4 bases left in between. CDR3 bases: TGCAGCGTTTTGCTGAACACTGAAGCTTTCTTT. Protein product: CSVLLNTEAFF.